This TCR beta chain was captured in a study of blood T cell repertoires in COVID-19. Study-wide background: Samples came from the United States, Italy and Spain, spanning acute and convalescent COVID-19.

The protocol was immunoSEQ multiplex PCR, while the TCRdb copy is restricted to in-frame clones and leaves out a portion. Of 250,000 or so clones in the sample, over 80% were seen once. J was trimmed by 4 bases and V by 8 bases; bases with no gene match: 11. The CDR3 extends over 15 amino acids. Looked up from germline, CDR1 is MNHEY and CDR2 is SMNVEV (reference sequence). The TCR was taken from a woman in her sixties with active or convalescent COVID-19. Sequencing input: peripheral blood. J is TRBJ1-2 and V is TRBV27; 9 bases fit TRBD1. In nucleotides, the CDR3 is TGTGCCAGCGATCGGACAGGGGCCGGAATCTATGGCTACACCTTC. It encodes CASDRTGAGIYGYTF.